One and the same sample provided the 27 T cell receptor beta chains below, sequenced in a study of T cells in women clearing cervical HPV infection. Sequencing was performed with immunoSEQ multiplex PCR; in TCRdb, only in-frame clones are kept and a portion is missing. Reported are tens of thousands of clones; the ten largest clones contain about 7.7%. The sample comprised blood buffy coat. Receptors were obtained from a woman between 18 and 70 years old with a cervical HPV16 infection that either progressed to CIN3+ or cleared (not recorded which).

CDR3 in amino acids: CARPPGGIHYEQYF. The CDR3 DNA, read in part, is TGTGCCAGACCACCGGGGGGAATACACTACGAG. The chain is built from TRBV19 and TRBJ2-7; 7 bases match TRBD2. The CDR3 extends 3 residues past the end of the read, so its final part is completed from the germline J gene. The CDR3 spans 14 residues. Germline V gene sequence: CDR1 LNHDA, CDR2 SQIVND (reference sequence). V lost 9 bases, J lost 3 bases, and 11 bases stayed unmatched.

A note on this clone: The read ends 3 residues early relative to the CDR3; the germline J gene fills the gap. V usage is TRBV2 and J usage is TRBJ1-4; D may be TRBD1 (5 bases). Looked up from germline, CDR1 is SNHLY and CDR2 is FYNNEI. The V end lost 4 bases, the J end lost 5 bases, and 11 bases lay between the germline ends. The CDR3 is 14 amino acids. The part of the CDR3 DNA that was read is TGTGCCAGCAGTGGTTGGGGCCTCAATGAAAAA. Protein sequence: CASSGWGLNEK. The whole CDR3 sequence is CASSGWGLNEKLFF.

On this clone itself: From the germline J gene comes the end of the CDR3, since the read stops 3 residues before it. The V and J genes are TRBV6-1 and TRBJ1-2; D remains unclear. Germline V gene sequence: CDR1 MNHNS, CDR2 SASEGT. Trimming left V 2 bases short and J 2 bases short, with 6 bases between. The CDR3 has 13 residues. CDR3 DNA, as far as it was read: TGTGCCAGCAGTGAAAAAGGCAACTATGGC. It encodes CASSEKGNYG. The whole CDR3 reads CASSEKGNYGYTF.

A remark on this clone: The read halts 3 residues ahead of the CDR3 end, with the missing end drawn from the germline J gene. This chain connects TRBV5-4 to TRBJ2-7; the D gene is possibly TRBD1 (6 bases). The germline gives CDR1 SGHNT, CDR2 YYREEE (reference sequence). The V and J ends lost 6 bases and 5 bases respectively, with 18 bases between them. The CDR3 spans 14 residues. CDR3 DNA, as far as it was read: TGTGCCAGCAACTTACAGGGTGAGGGGAACGAG. It specifies CASNLQGEGNE. The whole CDR3 protein is CASNLQGEGNEQYF.

As regards this clone: Read data end 3 residues before the CDR3 end; the end is taken from the germline J gene. The rearrangement joins TRBV5-6 to TRBJ1-2; a possible D gene is TRBD1 (6 bases). The CDR3 has 15 amino acids. From germline, CDR1 is SGHDT and CDR2 YYEEEE. The sequenced CDR3 bases are TGTGCCAGCATTGATCTAGCGGGGGGCCGCAATGAC. Its translation is CASIDLAGGRND. The whole CDR3 is CASIDLAGGRNDYTF.

With respect to this clone: The read ends 3 residues early relative to the CDR3; the germline J gene fills the gap. This chain connects TRBV5-8 to TRBJ1-1; a weak D match, TRBD1 (5 bases). The germline V and J ends were trimmed by 1 base and 3 bases, with 10 bases remaining between them. CDR1 SGHTS and CDR2 YDEGEE come from the germline V gene. The CDR3 totals 14 residues. CDR3 sequence reads: CASSLRGMYTEAFF. The DNA read from the CDR3 is TGTGCCAGCAGCTTGCGGGGGATGTACACTGAA.

In regard to this clone: The read is 3 residues too short to cover the CDR3 end, so that end is filled in from the germline J gene. This chain joins TRBV18 and TRBJ2-7; the match to TRBD2 covers 8 bases. The trim removed 3 bases at V and 2 bases at J, leaving 6 bases unmatched. CDR1 is KGHSH, CDR2 LQKENI, per germline. The CDR3 runs 15 residues. This CDR3 reads CASSPTGGAPYEQYF. CDR3 DNA, as far as it was read: TGTGCCAGCTCACCTACGGGGGGGGCCCCCTACGAG.

In regard to this clone: The observed sequence ends 3 residues before the CDR3 terminus, with the missing tail filled in from the germline J gene. The chain recombines TRBV5-1 with TRBJ1-2; no clear D. Germline V lookup: CDR1 SGHRS, CDR2 YFSETQ. Between the trimmed V and J ends, which lost 2 bases and 3 bases, there was a span of 11 bases. The CDR3 length is 14 residues. CDR3 DNA (partial): TGCGCCAGCAGCTTTGAGGGCTGGGACTATGGC. As protein: CASSFEGWDYG. The complete CDR3 protein is CASSFEGWDYGYTF. Complete variable domain (other parts from reference TRBV5-1 and TRBJ1-2): KAGVTQTPRYLIKTRGQQVTLSCSPISGHRSVSWYQQTPGQGLQFLFEYFSETQRNKGNFPGRFSGRQFSNSRSEMNVSTLELGDSALYLCASSFEGWDYGYTFGSGTRLTVV.

Comments on this clone: The read halts 3 residues ahead of the CDR3 end, with the missing end drawn from the germline J gene. The V call is TRBV5-6, the J call TRBJ1-2, with D hard to call. Looked up from germline, CDR1 is SGHDT and CDR2 is YYEEEE. This CDR3 comprises 12 residues. Trimming shortened V by 0 bases and J by 5 bases, and 5 bases separated the two germline ends. The CDR3 spells CASSLETYGYTF. CDR3 DNA, as far as it was read: TGTGCCAGCAGCTTGGAGACTTATGGC.

As regards this clone: The CDR3 end is not reached by the read, which stops 3 residues before it; the germline J gene fills it in. The J gene is TRBJ2-1, the V gene TRBV7-2; TRBD1 aligns across 7 bases. Unmatched junction bases numbered 6, after V lost 3 bases and J lost 7 bases. From germline, CDR1 is SGHTA and CDR2 FQGNSA. This CDR3 region has 14 residues. Partial CDR3 DNA: TGTGCCAGCAGCTTCGAGACAGGGCGGAATGAG. Its translation: CASSFETGRNE. The entire CDR3 sequence reads CASSFETGRNEQFF. The entire variable domain, with the rest obtained from reference TRBV7-2 and TRBJ2-1, is as follows: GAGVSQSPSNKVTEKGKDVELRCDPISGHTALYWYRQSLGQGLEFLIYFQGNSAPDKSGLPSDRFSAERTGGSVSTLTIQRTQQEDSAVYLCASSFETGRNEQFFGPGTRLTVL.

Concerning this clone itself: The read falls 3 residues short of the CDR3 end, and the missing part is taken from the germline J gene. This sequence joins TRBV12-3 or TRBV12-4 and TRBJ2-7, with D tentatively TRBD1 (6 bases). The germline V and J ends were trimmed by 3 bases and 1 base, with 13 bases remaining between them. The CDR3 contains 15 residues. CDR3 DNA (partial): TGTGCCAGCAGTTTGGGCCAGGGGAGATCCTACGAG. Translation gives CASSLGQGRSYE. The entire CDR3 protein reads CASSLGQGRSYEQYF.

Turning to this clone: The DNA ends 3 residues before the CDR3 does, and the rest of the CDR3 is filled in from the germline J gene. The V and J genes are TRBV5-4 and TRBJ1-6; TRBD1 matches 12 bases. V was pared by 2 bases and J by 10 bases, with 7 bases of the junction left unmatched. Germline V gives CDR1 SGHNT, CDR2 YYREEE (reference sequence). The CDR3 contains 16 residues. CDR3 protein: CASSFRDRGRLSPLHF. CDR3 DNA (partial): TGTGCCAGCAGCTTCCGGGACAGGGGGCGACTCTCACCC.

Details on this clone: Read coverage stops 3 residues before the CDR3 terminus; the germline J gene supplies the remainder. The V gene is TRBV20-1, the J gene TRBJ2-3, with D possibly matching TRBD2 (6 bases). CDR3 length: 16 residues. V lost 5 bases and J 6 bases, leaving 24 bases between the germline ends. Germline-derived CDR1 and CDR2 are DFQATT and SNEGSKA (reference sequence). The CDR3 bases that were read are TGCAGTGCTCCCACCCGATCGGGACTGAACTTCGATACG. Translating it yields CSAPTRSGLNFDT. The complete CDR3 sequence is CSAPTRSGLNFDTQYF.

Details on this clone: Read data end 3 residues before the CDR3 end; the end is taken from the germline J gene. The chain has TRBV19 and TRBJ1-1; 8 bases are a match to TRBD1. J gave up 7 bases and V 7 bases, and 17 bases lay outside the gene matches. CDR1 LNHDA and CDR2 SQIVND come from the germline V gene (reference sequence). The CDR3 is 16 residues long. The part of the CDR3 DNA that was read is TGTGCCAGTACTCAATGGAACAGGGGGAATCCTGGTGAA. This translates into CASTQWNRGNPGE. The whole CDR3 protein reads CASTQWNRGNPGEAFF.

Turning to this clone: The read stops 3 residues short of the end of the CDR3; the missing end is completed from the germline J gene. The V gene is TRBV6-2 or TRBV6-3, the J gene TRBJ1-2; D may be TRBD1 (6 bases). There are 15 residues in the CDR3. Germline V lookup: CDR1 MNHEY, CDR2 SVGEGT. This chain's CDR3 is CASSYRLAGGNDYTF. CDR3 DNA (partial): TGTGCCAGCAGTTACCGCCTAGCGGGGGGCAATGAC.

Concerning this clone itself: The read falls 3 residues short of the CDR3 end, and the missing part is taken from the germline J gene. The chain links TRBV7-9 to TRBJ2-1; TRBD2 matches 9 bases. Germline V gives CDR1 SEHNR, CDR2 FQNEAQ (reference sequence). The trim removed 5 bases at V and 6 bases at J, leaving 5 bases unmatched. This CDR3 has 14 amino acids. Partial CDR3 DNA: TGTGCCAGCAGCGGCGGGGGGGCCATCAATGAG. Its translation is CASSGGGAINE. The whole CDR3 is CASSGGGAINEQFF. Supplemented by reference TRBV7-9 and TRBJ2-1, the full variable domain reads DTGVSQNPRHKITKRGQNVTFRCDPISEHNRLYWYRQTLGQGPEFLTYFQNEAQLEKSRLLSDRFSAERPKGSFSTLEIQRTEQGDSAMYLCASSGGGAINEQFFGPGTRLTVL.

The CDR3 bases that were read are TGTGCCAGCAGCTTTACTAGCGGGGGGGGAGAGACC. As protein: CASSFTSGGGET. The complete CDR3 reads CASSFTSGGGETQYF. The chain employs TRBV7-2 and TRBJ2-5; 13 bases agree with TRBD2. Coverage ceases 3 residues before the CDR3 finishes, and the germline J gene fills in the end. The V gene's germline CDR1 is SGHTA and CDR2 FQGNSA. V shed 3 bases, J shed 4 bases, and the junction held 2 bases outside the gene matches. The CDR3 length is 15 residues.

On this clone: The read gets to within 3 residues of the CDR3 end, and the germline J gene fills in the rest. The chain carries TRBV25-1 and TRBJ2-5; D may be TRBD1 (6 bases). The CDR3 has 14 residues. Between the trimmed V and J ends, which lost 3 bases and 5 bases, there was a span of 13 bases. Germline CDR1 reads MGHDK; CDR2 reads SYGVNS. CDR3 DNA (partial): TGTGCCAGCAGTGAGTACAGGGAAGGGGAGACC. This translates into CASSEYREGET. The complete CDR3 sequence is CASSEYREGETQYF.

Remarks on this clone: Read coverage stops 3 residues before the CDR3 terminus; the germline J gene supplies the remainder. The chain employs TRBV20-1 and TRBJ1-2; D is possibly TRBD1 (6 bases). CDR3 size: 13 residues. The germline V gene has CDR1 DFQATT and CDR2 SNEGSKA (reference sequence). The CDR3 spells CSATLRGMNGYTF. CDR3 DNA, as far as it was read: TGCAGTGCGACCCTCAGGGGCATGAACGGC.

Worth noting for this clone: The CDR3 end falls 3 residues outside the read, so it is completed with the germline J gene. J is TRBJ1-5 and V is TRBV20-1; possibly TRBD1 for D (6 bases). The CDR3 has 12 residues. Germline CDR1 and CDR2: DFQATT and SNEGSKA (reference sequence). With 7 bases removed from V and 7 bases from J, the gap between germline ends came to 14 bases. CDR3 residues: CSGGQASQPQHF. CDR3 bases read: TGCAGTGGGGGGCAGGCCAGCCAGCCC.

Turning to this clone: Its ends do not fully match the called genes, so a read error is possible. The DNA ends 3 residues before the CDR3 does, and the rest of the CDR3 is filled in from the germline J gene. The chain has TRBV7-2 and TRBJ2-3; TRBD2 aligns across 7 bases. Per the germline V gene, CDR1 is SGHTA and CDR2 is FQGNSA. The CDR3 covers 15 residues. This CDR3 reads CASSPSGASTDTQYF. The sequenced part of the CDR3 DNA is TGTGCCAGCAGCCCAAGCGGGGCTAGCACGGATACG.

Turning to this clone: The CDR3 goes on 3 residues after the read ends, and that part is filled in from the germline J gene. The chain uses TRBV12-3 or TRBV12-4 and TRBJ1-4; a weak D match, TRBD1 (5 bases). The CDR3 has 13 amino acids. V gave up 3 bases and J gave up 8 bases, with 10 bases separating them. Here the CDR3 reads CASSFGTVEKLFF. Incomplete CDR3 DNA: TGTGCCAGCAGTTTCGGGACTGTGGAAAAA.

Comments on this clone: The CDR3 end is not reached by the read, which stops 3 residues before it; the germline J gene fills it in. The gene calls are TRBV10-3 and TRBJ1-2; 9 bases line up with TRBD1. In germline, CDR1 is ENHRY, CDR2 SYGVKD. Germline trimming cut 4 bases from V and 4 bases from J; bases unmatched to any gene: 7. The CDR3 contains 15 residues. This CDR3 reads CAISGGTGSIYGYTF. The CDR3 DNA, read in part, is TGTGCCATCAGTGGGGGGACAGGGTCGATCTATGGC.

For this clone: The read halts 3 residues ahead of the CDR3 end, with the missing end drawn from the germline J gene. The V call is TRBV18, the J call TRBJ2-2; 7 bases agree with TRBD1. The CDR3 consists of 16 residues. CDR1 KGHSH and CDR2 LQKENI come from the germline V gene. V lost 6 bases and J lost 6; bases outside the gene matches: 13. CDR3 sequence reads: CASSRSTGESAGELFF. The CDR3 DNA, read in part, is TGTGCCAGCTCCCGGTCAACAGGGGAATCAGCCGGGGAG.

With respect to this clone: The read ends 3 residues before the CDR3 terminus; that terminus is restored from the germline J gene. This sequence joins TRBV30 and TRBJ1-4; maybe TRBD1 (5 bases). The CDR3 loop spans 15 amino acids. Trimming stripped 4 bases from V and 8 bases from J, with 20 bases between. From germline, CDR1 is GTSNPN and CDR2 SVGIG (reference sequence). The CDR3 loop reads CAWMPDAGGHEKLFF. The sequenced part of the CDR3 DNA is TGTGCCTGGATGCCCGATGCAGGCGGACACGAAAAA.

On this clone itself: The CDR3 end is not reached by the read, which stops 3 residues before it; the germline J gene fills it in. The chain links TRBV2 to TRBJ2-5; D unresolved. The CDR3 is 12 residues long. V shed 6 bases and J shed 5 bases, with 10 bases lying between them. The germline V gene encodes CDR1 SNHLY and CDR2 FYNNEI. The DNA read from the CDR3 is TGTGCCAGCAGCGCCTCCGGGGAGACC. Translating gives CASSASGET. In full, the CDR3 reads CASSASGETQYF.

In regard to this clone: The CDR3 extends 3 residues past the end of the read, so its final part is completed from the germline J gene. The genes are TRBV19 and TRBJ2-2; 10 nucleotides match TRBD1. Trimming removed 5 bases from V and 3 bases from J; junction bases left unmatched: 6. The V gene's germline CDR1 is LNHDA and CDR2 SQIVND (reference sequence). CDR3 length: 16 amino acids. This CDR3 reads CASSPRGTGDTGELFF. The CDR3 bases that were read are TGTGCCAGTAGTCCTCGGGGGACAGGGGACACCGGGGAG.